These 6 T cell receptor beta chains share one sample of origin, sequenced in a study of identical twins. MiXCR, run by TCRdb on the 5' RACE reads, gives a single entry per CDR3 protein. The sample has around 480,000 distinct CDR3 sequences; 13% to 15% are singletons. In addition, the sample was reused for a study of yellow fever vaccine responses in identical twins.

The source material was CD4+ T cells sorted from blood. These receptors came from a woman between 18 and 29 years old in good health.

This clonotype occurred a few times. V usage is TRBV27 and J usage is TRBJ2-7, with a possible D match to TRBD1 (5 bases). CDR3 length: 17 amino acids. Between the trimmed V and J ends, which lost 2 bases and 2 bases, there was a span of 19 bases. In germline, CDR1 is MNHEY, CDR2 SMNVEV (reference sequence). The CDR3 coding sequence is TGTGCCAGCAGTTTAAGGCCCGGTCGACAGAATGCCTACGAGCAGTACTTC. As protein: CASSLRPGRQNAYEQYF.

The V call is TRBV7-2, the J call TRBJ2-5, with 11 bases identical to TRBD2. Germline lookup yields CDR1 SGHTA and CDR2 FQGNSA. Trimming at V came to 2 bases and at J to 5 bases, leaving 7 bases not matched to a gene. The CDR3 runs to 16 residues. CDR3 amino acids: CASSLNGWTSGETQYF. The CDR3 nucleotides are TGTGCCAGCAGCTTAAACGGGTGGACTAGCGGGGAGACCCAGTACTTC. The complete variable domain, with remaining parts taken from reference TRBV7-2 and TRBJ2-5, reads GAGVSQSPSNKVTEKGKDVELRCDPISGHTALYWYRQSLGQGLEFLIYFQGNSAPDKSGLPSDRFSAERTGGSVSTLTIQRTQQEDSAVYLCASSLNGWTSGETQYFGPGTRLLVL.

The chain has TRBV18 and TRBJ1-3; D is undetermined. This CDR3 has 15 amino acids. Between the trimmed V and J ends, which lost 0 bases and 0 bases, there was a span of 6 bases. Germline V CDR1 and CDR2: KGHSH, LQKENI. CDR3 nucleotide sequence: TGTGCCAGCTCACCACCGTCCGGCTCTGGAAACACCATATATTTT. Encoded protein: CASSPPSGSGNTIYF.

This clonotype showed up many times. V usage is TRBV12-3 or TRBV12-4 and J usage is TRBJ2-7; 12 nucleotides align to TRBD2. With V trimmed by 5 bases and J by 2 bases, 10 bases remained unmatched. The CDR3 is 17 residues long. The CDR3 coding sequence is TGTGCCAGCAGTAACTCAAGACTAGCGGGAGTCGCCTACGAGCAGTACTTC. This translates into CASSNSRLAGVAYEQYF.

The chain recombines TRBV10-3 with TRBJ2-7; tentative D call: TRBD2 (6 bases). Between the trimmed V and J ends, which lost 4 bases and 2 bases, there was a span of 9 bases. Germline CDR1 ENHRY, CDR2 SYGVKD. The CDR3 sequence is 13 residues long. CDR3 region: CAISGGEPYEQYF. CDR3 in DNA: TGTGCCATCAGTGGCGGGGAACCCTACGAGCAGTACTTC.

The chain is built from TRBV6-4 and TRBJ2-3, with 8 bases that match TRBD2. The CDR3 spans 15 residues. The J segment lost 1 base and the V segment lost 3 bases, leaving 3 bases of the junction unmatched. Looked up from germline, CDR1 is MRHNA and CDR2 is SNTAGT. The CDR3: CASSETSGGTDTQYF. Written as DNA, the CDR3 is TGTGCCAGCAGTGAAACTAGCGGAGGCACAGATACGCAGTATTTT.